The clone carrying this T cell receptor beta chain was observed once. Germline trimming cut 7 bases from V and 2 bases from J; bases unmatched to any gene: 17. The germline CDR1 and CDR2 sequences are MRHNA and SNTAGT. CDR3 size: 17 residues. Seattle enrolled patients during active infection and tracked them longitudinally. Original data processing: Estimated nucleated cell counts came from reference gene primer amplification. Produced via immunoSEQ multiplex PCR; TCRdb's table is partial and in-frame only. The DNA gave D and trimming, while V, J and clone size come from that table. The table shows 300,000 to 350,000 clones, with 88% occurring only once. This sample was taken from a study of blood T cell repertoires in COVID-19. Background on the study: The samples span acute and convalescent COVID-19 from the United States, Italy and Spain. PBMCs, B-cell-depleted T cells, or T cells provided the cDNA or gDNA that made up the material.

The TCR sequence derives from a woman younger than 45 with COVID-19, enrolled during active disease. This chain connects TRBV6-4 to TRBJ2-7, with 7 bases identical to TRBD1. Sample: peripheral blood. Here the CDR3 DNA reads TGTGCCAGCAAGATGGACAGGCGGAATGGTCCCACCTACGAGCAGTACGTC. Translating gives CASKMDRRNGPTYEQYV.